The 12 T cell receptor beta chains presented below share a single source sample, sequenced in a study of blood T cell repertoires in COVID-19. Assay: immunoSEQ multiplex PCR; the TCRdb copy retains only in-frame clones and omits some. Of 450,000 to 600,000 clones detected, 75% to 90% appear once; the ten largest clones hold about 0.75%. Material for sequencing was PBMCs or T cells enriched from blood (not recorded which). All receptors come from a young woman who had recovered from COVID-19.

The chain has TRBV5-1 and TRBJ2-7, with a possible D match to TRBD1 (5 bases). This CDR3 has 15 residues. Trimming took off 1 base at V and 5 bases at J, with 16 bases between the two ends. CDR1 and CDR2 from the germline V gene are SGHRS and YFSETQ. The CDR3 DNA is TGCGCCAGCAGCTTGAATCAGGGCGCGGTAGACGAGCAGTACTTC. The encoded protein is CASSLNQGAVDEQYF. Together with reference TRBV5-1 and TRBJ2-7, the CDR3 gives the full variable domain: KAGVTQTPRYLIKTRGQQVTLSCSPISGHRSVSWYQQTPGQGLQFLFEYFSETQRNKGNFPGRFSGRQFSNSRSEMNVSTLELGDSALYLCASSLNQGAVDEQYFGPGTRLTVT.

V and J are TRBV29-1 and TRBJ2-7; 9 bases line up with TRBD1. Per the germline V gene, CDR1 is SQVTM and CDR2 is ANQGSEA. The trim removed 6 bases at V and 7 bases at J, leaving 13 bases unmatched. The CDR3 sequence is 14 residues long. The CDR3 DNA follows: TGCAGCGTCCCTCGGTGGGACAGGGCGGGGGAGCAGTACTTC. This translates into CSVPRWDRAGEQYF.

The chain couples TRBV7-2 to TRBJ1-5; D perhaps matches TRBD1 (6 bases). The CDR3 length is 15 residues. Looked up from germline, CDR1 is SGHTA and CDR2 is FQGNSA. V shed 2 bases and J shed 3 bases, with 11 bases lying between them. This CDR3 is CASSLNGGLNQPQHF. In DNA form, the CDR3 reads TGTGCCAGCAGCTTAAATGGGGGCCTCAATCAGCCCCAGCATTTT.

The genes are TRBV30 and TRBJ2-3; the match to TRBD2 covers 11 bases. Trimming took 0 bases from V and 2 from J; bases not matched to a gene: 1. The CDR3 is made up of 15 amino acids. Germline-derived CDR1 and CDR2 are GTSNPN and SVGIG (reference sequence). Here the CDR3 reads CAWSVLAGVTDTQYF. As DNA, the CDR3 is TGTGCCTGGAGTGTACTAGCGGGGGTCACAGATACGCAGTATTTT.

V usage is TRBV27 and J usage is TRBJ1-6; 9 bases agree with TRBD1. Germline-derived CDR1 and CDR2 are MNHEY and SMNVEV (reference sequence). The V segment lost 4 bases and the J segment 7 bases; nucleotides outside the gene matches: 8. CDR3 size: 16 residues. The CDR3 DNA follows: TGTGCCAGCAGTTCCCACCCGACAGGGGGAAATTCACCCCTCCACTTT. This sequence encodes CASSSHPTGGNSPLHF.

This chain uses TRBV6-1 with TRBJ2-1; TRBD2 is a possible D gene (5 bases). Trimming removed 3 bases from V and 7 bases from J, with 13 bases in between. Looked up from germline, CDR1 is MNHNS and CDR2 is SASEGT. The CDR3 is 14 residues long. Written as DNA, the CDR3 is TGTGCCAGCAGTGATCGACTAAGGGCAAATGAGCAGTTCTTC. Encoded protein: CASSDRLRANEQFF.

The chain joins TRBV11-2 to TRBJ1-1, with D unclear. The germline V gene encodes CDR1 SGHAT and CDR2 FQNNGV. This CDR3 has 12 amino acids. Between the trimmed V and J ends, which lost 2 bases and 5 bases, there was a span of 6 bases. CDR3 protein: CASSLRRTEAFF. The CDR3, as DNA: TGTGCCAGCAGCTTAAGGAGGACTGAAGCTTTCTTT.

This clone has only one observation. The gene calls are TRBV30 and TRBJ1-2; the match to TRBD1 covers 8 bases. V was clipped by 3 bases and J by 7 bases; unmatched bases: 10. The CDR3 sequence is 14 residues long. Germline CDR1 GTSNPN, CDR2 SVGIG (reference sequence). This CDR3 is CAWRAPDRVGGYTF. The DNA for the CDR3 is TGTGCCTGGAGGGCCCCGGACAGGGTGGGTGGCTACACCTTC.

The genes are TRBV9 and TRBJ2-7; TRBD2 agrees at 8 bases. Per the germline V gene, CDR1 is SGDLS and CDR2 is YYNGEE. This CDR3 is 17 amino acids long. The V and J ends lost 2 bases and 0 bases, in that order; junction bases with no gene match: 10. The CDR3 here is CASSVGSGAPSSYEQYF. The CDR3 nucleotides are TGTGCCAGCAGCGTTGGTAGCGGGGCTCCAAGCTCCTACGAGCAGTACTTC.

The chain couples TRBV5-6 to TRBJ2-4; D might be TRBD1 (6 bases). The germline V gene has CDR1 SGHDT and CDR2 YYEEEE. The CDR3 consists of 16 residues. Trimming pared 0 bases from V and 4 bases from J, leaving 14 bases between. CDR3 in amino acids: CASSLGPGVGKNIQYF. The CDR3 region has the DNA TGTGCCAGCAGCTTGGGGCCAGGGGTAGGGAAAAACATTCAGTACTTC.

The V call is TRBV19, the J call TRBJ1-4; TRBD1 matches 10 bases. Germline CDR1 reads LNHDA; CDR2 reads SQIVND (reference sequence). V lost 2 bases, J lost 8 bases, and 5 bases stayed unmatched. The CDR3 extends over 15 amino acids. CDR3 sequence (DNA): TGTGCCAGTAGTATACGGGACAGGGGAGAGGAAAAACTGTTTTTT. Residues: CASSIRDRGEEKLFF.

This clone has a handful of counts. The chain couples TRBV5-6 to TRBJ1-6; TRBD1 matches at 7 bases. J gave up 6 bases and V 4 bases, and 7 bases lay outside the gene matches. The CDR3 contains 15 residues. Per germline, CDR1 SGHDT and CDR2 YYEEEE. The CDR3: CASSAAGTANSPLHF. In DNA form, the CDR3 reads TGTGCCAGCAGCGCAGCCGGGACAGCTAATTCACCCCTCCACTTT.